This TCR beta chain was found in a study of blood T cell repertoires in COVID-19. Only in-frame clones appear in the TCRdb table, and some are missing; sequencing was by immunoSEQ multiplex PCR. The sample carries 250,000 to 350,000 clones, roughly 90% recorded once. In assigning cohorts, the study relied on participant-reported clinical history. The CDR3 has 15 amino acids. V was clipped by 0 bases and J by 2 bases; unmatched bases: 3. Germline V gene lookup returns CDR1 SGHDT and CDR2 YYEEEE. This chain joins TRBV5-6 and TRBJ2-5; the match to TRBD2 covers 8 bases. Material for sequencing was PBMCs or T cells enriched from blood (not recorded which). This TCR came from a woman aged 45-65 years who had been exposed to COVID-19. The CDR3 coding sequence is TGTGCCAGCAGCTTGGTCGAGCGGGGGCAAGAGACCCAGTACTTC. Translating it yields CASSLVERGQETQYF.